These T cell receptor beta chains were read from a single sample in a study of blood T cells in healthy people across ages. From the 5' RACE reads, TCRdb called clonotypes with MiXCR, one entry per CDR3 protein. The sample comprises around 650,000 distinct CDR3 sequences, 40% to 45% of which are singletons, and about 32% rests with the top ten. The sample taken for sequencing was blood. Receptors were obtained from a man older than 75 in good health. The CDR3 runs from the conserved cysteine through the conserved F or W. Fields, in order: CDR3 DNA, CDR3 protein, clone size, D gene, J gene, V gene. D genes are given only for firm matches. Some rows mark clone size as missing; the rest say once, few, many or name a class of expanded clone.

DNA: TGTGCCACCAGTCGGGGGGGGGCGGAGACCCAGTACTTC
CDR3: CATSRGGAETQYF
size: NA
D: TRBD2
J: TRBJ2-5
V: TRBV24-1

DNA: TGTGCCAGCAGAAAGGGGGGGGGCAAAGATACGCAGTATTTT
CDR3: CASRKGGGKDTQYF
size: NA
D: NA
J: TRBJ2-3
V: TRBV27

DNA: TGCAGCGTTGAGGTGGGGAATGAAGCTTTCTTT
CDR3: CSVEVGNEAFF
size: NA
D: NA
J: TRBJ1-1
V: TRBV29-1

DNA: TGTACCAGCAGCCAATCGAACAATAAAGGAACTGGGGCCAACGTCCTGACTTTC
CDR3: CTSSQSNNKGTGANVLTF
size: NA
D: NA
J: TRBJ2-6
V: TRBV16

DNA: TGTGCCAGCAGTGCAAGTAACAGGGGGCTTAAGCAGTACTTC
CDR3: CASSASNRGLKQYF
size: few
D: TRBD1
J: TRBJ2-4
V: TRBV25-1

DNA: TGCAGTGCTAGTCTGCTGGGAACCTACAATGAGCAGTTCTTC
CDR3: CSASLLGTYNEQFF
size: NA
D: NA
J: TRBJ2-1
V: TRBV20-1

DNA: TGCAGTGCTAGAGTCGCCGGGACAGGAAATTTTGAGCAGTACTTC
CDR3: CSARVAGTGNFEQYF
size: NA
D: TRBD1
J: TRBJ2-7
V: TRBV20-1

DNA: TGTGCCAGCAGCTTAGGAACCGGGACAGGGGGATTTGGCAATCAGCCCCAGCATTTT
CDR3: CASSLGTGTGGFGNQPQHF
size: few
D: TRBD1
J: TRBJ1-5
V: TRBV7-2

DNA: TGTGCCAGCAGCCCGGACAGGGTGGACACCGGGGAGCTGTTTTTT
CDR3: CASSPDRVDTGELFF
size: NA
D: TRBD1
J: TRBJ2-2
V: TRBV7-2

DNA: TGTGCCAGCAGTTTAGTGACAGTTAGCAATCAGCCCCAGCATTTT
CDR3: CASSLVTVSNQPQHF
size: NA
D: NA
J: TRBJ1-5
V: TRBV12-3/TRBV12-4

DNA: TGTGCCAGCAGAGGCAACTATTTCAATGAGCAGTTCTTC
CDR3: CASRGNYFNEQFF
size: few
D: NA
J: TRBJ2-1
V: TRBV6-1

DNA: TGTGCCAGCAGTTTGGAGGGATTAGAGACCCAGTACTTC
CDR3: CASSLEGLETQYF
size: many
D: NA
J: TRBJ2-5
V: TRBV27

DNA: TGCGCCAGCACCTCCGGGGGGGGACGATCCCCATACGAGCAGTACTTC
CDR3: CASTSGGGRSPYEQYF
size: NA
D: TRBD2
J: TRBJ2-7
V: TRBV5-1

DNA: TGTGCCAGCAGCGCCGACCCTCCGAGGTCACCCCTCCACTTT
CDR3: CASSADPPRSPLHF
size: few
D: NA
J: TRBJ1-6
V: TRBV9

DNA: TGTGCCAGCACCCTGGTCGGGATTCAAGAGACCCAGTACTTC
CDR3: CASTLVGIQETQYF
size: few
D: NA
J: TRBJ2-5
V: TRBV7-8

DNA: TGTGCCAGCAGCTTGGAGGTTTACTCCTACGAGCAGTACTTC
CDR3: CASSLEVYSYEQYF
size: few
D: NA
J: TRBJ2-7
V: TRBV7-2